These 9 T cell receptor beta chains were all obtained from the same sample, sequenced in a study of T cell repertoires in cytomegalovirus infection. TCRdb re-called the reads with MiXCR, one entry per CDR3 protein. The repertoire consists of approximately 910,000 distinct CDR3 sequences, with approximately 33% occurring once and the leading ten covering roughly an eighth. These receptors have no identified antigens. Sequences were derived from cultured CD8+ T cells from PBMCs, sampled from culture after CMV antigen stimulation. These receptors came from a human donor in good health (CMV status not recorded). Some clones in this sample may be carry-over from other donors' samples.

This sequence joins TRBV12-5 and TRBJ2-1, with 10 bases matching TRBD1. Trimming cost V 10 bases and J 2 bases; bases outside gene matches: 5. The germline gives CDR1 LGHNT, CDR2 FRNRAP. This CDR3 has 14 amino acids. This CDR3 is CATTGQGPYNEQFF. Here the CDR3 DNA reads TGTGCTACCACGGGACAGGGGCCCTACAATGAGCAGTTCTTC. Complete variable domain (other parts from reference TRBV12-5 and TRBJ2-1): DARVTQTPRHKVTEMGQEVTMRCQPILGHNTVFWYRQTMMQGLELLAYFRNRAPLDDSGMPKDRFSAEMPDATLATLKIQPSEPRDSAVYFCATTGQGPYNEQFFGPGTRLTVL.

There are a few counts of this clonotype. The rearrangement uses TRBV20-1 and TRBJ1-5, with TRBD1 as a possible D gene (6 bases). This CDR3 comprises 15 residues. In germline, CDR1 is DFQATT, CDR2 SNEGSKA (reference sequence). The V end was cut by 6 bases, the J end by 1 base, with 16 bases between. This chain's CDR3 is CSALKGGASNQPQHF. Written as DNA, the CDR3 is TGCAGTGCCCTAAAGGGGGGCGCGAGCAATCAGCCCCAGCATTTT.

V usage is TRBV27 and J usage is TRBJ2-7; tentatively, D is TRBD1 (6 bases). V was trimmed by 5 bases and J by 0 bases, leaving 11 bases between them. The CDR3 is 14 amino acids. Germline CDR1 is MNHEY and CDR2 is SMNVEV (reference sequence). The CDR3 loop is CASSAGDTSYEQYF. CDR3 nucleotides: TGTGCCAGCAGTGCCGGGGACACCTCCTACGAGCAGTACTTC.

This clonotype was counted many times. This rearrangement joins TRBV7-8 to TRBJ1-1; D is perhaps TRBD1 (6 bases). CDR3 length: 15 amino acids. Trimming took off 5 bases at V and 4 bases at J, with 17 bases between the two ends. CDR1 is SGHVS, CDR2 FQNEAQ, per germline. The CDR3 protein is CASSRTGQPGTEAFF. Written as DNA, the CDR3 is TGTGCCAGCAGCCGTACAGGACAGCCGGGCACTGAAGCTTTCTTT.

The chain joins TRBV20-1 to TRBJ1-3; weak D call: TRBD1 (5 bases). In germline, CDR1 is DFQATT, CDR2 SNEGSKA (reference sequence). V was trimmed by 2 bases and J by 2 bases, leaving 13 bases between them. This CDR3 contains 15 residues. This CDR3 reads CSARWVAGTGNTIYF. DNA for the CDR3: TGCAGTGCTAGATGGGTCGCAGGGACTGGAAACACCATATATTTT.

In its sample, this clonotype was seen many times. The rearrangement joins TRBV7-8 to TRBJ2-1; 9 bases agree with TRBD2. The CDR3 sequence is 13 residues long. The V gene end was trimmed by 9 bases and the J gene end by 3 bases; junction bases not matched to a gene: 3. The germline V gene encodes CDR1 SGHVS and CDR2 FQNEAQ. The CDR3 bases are TGTGCCAGTCTAGCGGGGTACTACAATGAGCAGTTCTTC. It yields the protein CASLAGYYNEQFF.

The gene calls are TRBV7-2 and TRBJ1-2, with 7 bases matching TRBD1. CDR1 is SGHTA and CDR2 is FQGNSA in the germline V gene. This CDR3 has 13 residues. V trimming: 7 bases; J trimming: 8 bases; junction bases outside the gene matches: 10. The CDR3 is CASNLGQVGGYTF. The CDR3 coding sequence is TGTGCCAGCAACCTAGGACAGGTTGGCGGCTACACCTTC.

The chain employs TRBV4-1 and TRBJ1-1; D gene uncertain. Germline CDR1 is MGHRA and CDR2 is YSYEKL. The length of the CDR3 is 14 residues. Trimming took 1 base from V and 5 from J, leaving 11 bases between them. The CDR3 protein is CASSQGGRGTEAFF. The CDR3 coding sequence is TGCGCCAGCAGCCAAGGAGGCCGCGGTACTGAAGCTTTCTTT.

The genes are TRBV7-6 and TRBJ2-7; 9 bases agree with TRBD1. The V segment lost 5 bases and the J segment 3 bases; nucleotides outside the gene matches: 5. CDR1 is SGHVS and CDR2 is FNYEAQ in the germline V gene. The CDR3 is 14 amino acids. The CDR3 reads CASSGRTGDYEQYV. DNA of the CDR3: TGTGCCAGCAGCGGAAGGACAGGGGACTACGAGCAGTACGTC.